This section outlines one T cell receptor (beta chain) sequence together with its context. Its specific antigen is unknown. Nothing much larger sits one base from this clone, and base qualities are not available. These data belong to a study of blood T cell repertoires in COVID-19 (dated by TCRdb to 2020 to 2021). With regard to the full study: Collaborator samples came from the United States, Italy and Spain and covered acute and convalescent phases of COVID-19. The material from the prospective study consisted of cDNA or gDNA derived from T cells, B-cell-depleted T cells, or PBMCs. Deeply sampled blood TCRbeta repertoires from subjects exposed to, actively infected with, or recovered from COVID-19 were included in the dataset. The repertoires were released in a freely available public database intended as a resource for research on the immune response to SARS-CoV-2. Samples came from the ongoing ImmuneRACE study (first 160 participants) plus 1,254 subjects from 6 global collaborators. Nearly every sample came with metadata listing a de-identified subject ID, COVID-19 status, age in years and sex. HLA class I and class II types, where available, came from metadata supplied by the sample provider rather than from assay-based typing. Study-wide findings and limitations: The amount of clinical and demographic metadata varied by source and participant and was provided uncurated.

One collaborating source in Seattle enrolled patients while the patients were actively infected and followed the patients over time throughout the course of disease. Collaborating institutions collected whole blood in K2EDTA tubes following their own protocols. For TCRbeta analysis, collaborator samples were shipped as frozen whole blood, as isolated PBMCs, or as DNA extracted from either sample type. From the germline V gene, CDR1 is LGHNA and CDR2 is YSLEER. Trimming removed 1 base from V and 0 bases from J, leaving 7 bases between the germline ends. The CDR3 holds 15 amino acids from the cysteine to the phenylalanine. Only the CDR3 portion is preserved as DNA: 45 bases, with reading frame beginning at the first base. The immunoSEQ Assay, a bias-controlled multiplex PCR, was used to amplify TCRbeta CDR3 regions from genomic DNA. The study's processing was this. Nucleated cell counts per sample were estimated from amplification of reference gene primers within the assay. To quantify the absolute abundance of each unique TCRbeta CDR3 rearrangement, sequence reads were collapsed and filtered. For each sample, productive Simpson clonality was calculated by taking the square root of Simpson's diversity index across productive rearrangements. TCRdb mirrors the immuneACCESS table, restricted to in-frame sequences. Some clones are absent from its copies; in checked studies, under half trace to an unresolved V gene, and the reason for the others is unknown. That table is the source of V, J and clone size, and D and trimming were worked out from the DNA. This sample is represented by some 170,000 clones; 90% to 95% of them were singletons. About 2% of the sample is taken by the ten largest.

The TCR was taken from a woman in her fifties or sixties with COVID-19, enrolled during active disease. Here the chain combines TRBV4-3 and TRBJ1-5; the D gene remains uncertain. Sequenced sample: peripheral blood. The CDR3 amino acid sequence is: CASSQGAYSNQPQHF. The DNA reads as follows: TGCGCCAGCAGCCAAGGGGCGTATAGCAATCAGCCCCAGCATTTT.